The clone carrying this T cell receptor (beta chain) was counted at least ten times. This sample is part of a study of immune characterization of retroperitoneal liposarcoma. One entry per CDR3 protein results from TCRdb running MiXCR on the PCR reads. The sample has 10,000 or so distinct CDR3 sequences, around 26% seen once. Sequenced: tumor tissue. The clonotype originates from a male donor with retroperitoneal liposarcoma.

The CDR3 region is CASSPSGPFNYEQYF. The CDR3 coding sequence is TGTGCCAGCAGCCCCTCGGGGCCATTTAACTACGAGCAGTACTTC. This sequence joins TRBV12-3 or TRBV12-4 and TRBJ2-1; D may be TRBD1 or TRBD2 (5 bases each). The J call may be faulty, since TRBJ2-7 better matches the DNA end. The CDR3 length is 15 residues.